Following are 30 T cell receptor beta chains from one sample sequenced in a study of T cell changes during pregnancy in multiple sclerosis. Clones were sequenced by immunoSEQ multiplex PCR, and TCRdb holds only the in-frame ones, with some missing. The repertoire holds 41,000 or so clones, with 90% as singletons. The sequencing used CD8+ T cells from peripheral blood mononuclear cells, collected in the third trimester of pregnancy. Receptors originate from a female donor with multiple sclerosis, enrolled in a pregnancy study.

CDR3 sequence (DNA): TGTGCCAGTAGTATACGGGAGGCAAAAGAGACCCAGTACTTC. It yields the protein CASSIREAKETQYF. V gene TRBV19 combines with J gene TRBJ2-5; 7 positions agree with TRBD2. This CDR3 is built from 14 residues. The trim removed 2 bases at V and 3 bases at J, leaving 3 bases unmatched. Germline V gene sequence: CDR1 LNHDA, CDR2 SQIVND (reference sequence).

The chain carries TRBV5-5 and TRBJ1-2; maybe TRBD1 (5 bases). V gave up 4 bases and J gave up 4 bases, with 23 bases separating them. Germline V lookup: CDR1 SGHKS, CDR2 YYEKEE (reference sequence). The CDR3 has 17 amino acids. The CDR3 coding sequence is TGTGCCAGCAGCCCGACCCCTAATACTCAGGGACTCTATGGCTACACCTTC. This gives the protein CASSPTPNTQGLYGYTF. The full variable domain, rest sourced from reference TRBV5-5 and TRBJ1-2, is DAGVTQSPTHLIKTRGQQVTLRCSPISGHKSVSWYQQVLGQGPQFIFQYYEKEERGRGNFPDRFSARQFPNYSSELNVNALLLGDSALYLCASSPTPNTQGLYGYTFGSGTRLTVV.

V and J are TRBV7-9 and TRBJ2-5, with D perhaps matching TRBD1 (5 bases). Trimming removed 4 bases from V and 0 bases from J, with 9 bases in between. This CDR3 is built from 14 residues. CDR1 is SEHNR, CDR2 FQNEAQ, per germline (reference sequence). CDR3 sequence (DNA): TGTGCCAGCAGCTCCGACAGATACCAAGAGACCCAGTACTTC. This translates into CASSSDRYQETQYF.

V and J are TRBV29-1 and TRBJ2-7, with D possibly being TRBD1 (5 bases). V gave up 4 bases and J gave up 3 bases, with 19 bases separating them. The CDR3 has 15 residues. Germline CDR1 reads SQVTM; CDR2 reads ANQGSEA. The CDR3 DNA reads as TGCAGCGTTGGGTCTGACAGCAAGCCCTTCTACGAGCAGTACTTC. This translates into CSVGSDSKPFYEQYF.

The CDR3 sequence is CAWSWGTGVIDGYTF. The CDR3 nucleotides read TGTGCCTGGAGTTGGGGGACAGGGGTTATCGATGGCTACACCTTC. This sequence joins TRBV30 and TRBJ1-2, with 10 bases fitting TRBD1. J gave up 6 bases and V 2 bases, and 9 bases lay outside the gene matches. The V gene's germline CDR1 is GTSNPN and CDR2 SVGIG (reference sequence). CDR3 size: 15 residues.

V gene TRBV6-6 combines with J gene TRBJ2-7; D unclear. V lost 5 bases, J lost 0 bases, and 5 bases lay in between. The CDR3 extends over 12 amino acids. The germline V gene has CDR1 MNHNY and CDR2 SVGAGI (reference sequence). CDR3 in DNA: TGTGCCAGCAGTGACATCTCCTACGAGCAGTACTTC. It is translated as CASSDISYEQYF.

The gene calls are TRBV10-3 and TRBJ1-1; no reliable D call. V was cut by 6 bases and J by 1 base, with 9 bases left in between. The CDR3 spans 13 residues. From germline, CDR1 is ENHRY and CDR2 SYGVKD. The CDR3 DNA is TGTGCCATCAGACATGTCGAGAACACTGAAGCTTTCTTT. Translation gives CAIRHVENTEAFF.

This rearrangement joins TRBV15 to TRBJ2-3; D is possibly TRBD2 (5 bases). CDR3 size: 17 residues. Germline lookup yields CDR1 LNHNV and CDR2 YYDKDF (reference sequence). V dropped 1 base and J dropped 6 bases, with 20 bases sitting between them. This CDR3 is CATSRGFRTENVDTQYF. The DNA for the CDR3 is TGTGCCACCAGCAGAGGATTTCGGACTGAGAACGTTGATACGCAGTATTTT.

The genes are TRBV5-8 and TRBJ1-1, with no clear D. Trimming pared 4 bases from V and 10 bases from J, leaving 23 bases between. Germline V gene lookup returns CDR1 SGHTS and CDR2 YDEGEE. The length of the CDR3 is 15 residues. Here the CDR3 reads CASSLDSPGELAAFF. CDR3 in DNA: TGTGCCAGCAGCCTGGATTCTCCAGGCGAACTTGCAGCTTTCTTT.

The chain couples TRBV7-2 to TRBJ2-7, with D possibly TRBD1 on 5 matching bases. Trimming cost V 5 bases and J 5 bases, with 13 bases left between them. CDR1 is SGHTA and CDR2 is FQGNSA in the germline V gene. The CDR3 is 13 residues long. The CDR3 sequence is CASSASPGHEQYF. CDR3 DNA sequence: TGTGCCAGCAGCGCATCCCCAGGGCACGAGCAGTACTTC.

CDR3 loop: CASSPEDSNEQFF. CDR3 nucleotides: TGTGCCAGCAGCCCAGAAGACAGCAATGAGCAGTTCTTC. The chain is built from TRBV7-9 and TRBJ2-1; perhaps TRBD1 as D (5 bases). Trimming removed 5 bases at V and 6 bases at J, with 11 bases between. CDR1 SEHNR and CDR2 FQNEAQ come from the germline V gene (reference sequence). The CDR3 contains 13 residues.

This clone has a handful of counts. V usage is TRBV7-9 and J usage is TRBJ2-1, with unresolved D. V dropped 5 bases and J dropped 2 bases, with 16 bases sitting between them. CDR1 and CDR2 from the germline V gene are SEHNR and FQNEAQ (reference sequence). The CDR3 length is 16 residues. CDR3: CASSPTNVTAYNEQFF. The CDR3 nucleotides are TGTGCCAGCAGCCCGACCAATGTTACAGCCTACAATGAGCAGTTCTTC. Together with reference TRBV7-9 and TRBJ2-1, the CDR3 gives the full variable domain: DTGVSQNPRHKITKRGQNVTFRCDPISEHNRLYWYRQTLGQGPEFLTYFQNEAQLEKSRLLSDRFSAERPKGSFSTLEIQRTEQGDSAMYLCASSPTNVTAYNEQFFGPGTRLTVL.

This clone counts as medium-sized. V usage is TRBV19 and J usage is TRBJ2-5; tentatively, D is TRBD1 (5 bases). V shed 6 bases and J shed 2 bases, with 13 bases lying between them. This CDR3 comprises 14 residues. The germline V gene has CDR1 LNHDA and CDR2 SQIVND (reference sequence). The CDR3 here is CASRAQGSQETQYF. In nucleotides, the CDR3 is TGTGCCAGTAGGGCTCAGGGTAGTCAAGAGACCCAGTACTTC.

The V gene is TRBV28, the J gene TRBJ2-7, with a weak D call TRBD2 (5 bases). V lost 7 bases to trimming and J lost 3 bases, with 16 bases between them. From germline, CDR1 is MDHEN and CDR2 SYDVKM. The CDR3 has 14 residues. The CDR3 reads CASTTTPGNYEQYF. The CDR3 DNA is TGTGCCAGCACGACGACTCCGGGAAACTACGAGCAGTACTTC.

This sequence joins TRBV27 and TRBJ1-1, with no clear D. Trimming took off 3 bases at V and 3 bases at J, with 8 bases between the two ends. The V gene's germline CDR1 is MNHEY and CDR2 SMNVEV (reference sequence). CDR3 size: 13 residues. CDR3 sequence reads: CASSFGEYTEAFF. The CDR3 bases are TGTGCCAGCAGTTTTGGAGAATACACTGAAGCTTTCTTT.

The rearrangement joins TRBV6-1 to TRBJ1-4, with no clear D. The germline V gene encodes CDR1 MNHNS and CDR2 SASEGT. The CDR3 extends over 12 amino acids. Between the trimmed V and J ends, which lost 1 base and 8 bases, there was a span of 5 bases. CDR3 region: CASSEGGEKLFF. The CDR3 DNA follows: TGTGCCAGCAGTGAAGGAGGGGAAAAACTGTTTTTT.

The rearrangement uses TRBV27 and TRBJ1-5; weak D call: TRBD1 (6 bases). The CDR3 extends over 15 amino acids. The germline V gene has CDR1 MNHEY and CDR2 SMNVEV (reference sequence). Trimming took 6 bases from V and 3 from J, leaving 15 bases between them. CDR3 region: CASRSYGQPNQPQHF. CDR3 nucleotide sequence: TGTGCCAGCAGAAGCTACGGACAGCCCAATCAGCCCCAGCATTTT.

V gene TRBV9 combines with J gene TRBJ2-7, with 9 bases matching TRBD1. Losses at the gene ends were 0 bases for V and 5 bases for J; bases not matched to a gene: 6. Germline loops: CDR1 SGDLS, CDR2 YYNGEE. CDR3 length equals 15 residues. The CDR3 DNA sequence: TGTGCCAGCAGCGTAGGGGACAGGGAGGTCGACGAGCAGTACTTC. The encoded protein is CASSVGDREVDEQYF.

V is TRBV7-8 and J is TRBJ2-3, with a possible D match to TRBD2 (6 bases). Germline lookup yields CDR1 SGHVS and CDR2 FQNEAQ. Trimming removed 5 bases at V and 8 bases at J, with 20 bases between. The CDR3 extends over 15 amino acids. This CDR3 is CASSQGSGRGATQYF. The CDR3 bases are TGTGCCAGCAGCCAGGGATCGGGACGCGGGGCTACGCAGTATTTT.

This CDR3 is CASSLRGMQPQHF. The CDR3 DNA reads TGTGCCAGCAGCTTGAGGGGGATGCAGCCCCAGCATTTT. This sequence joins TRBV5-6 and TRBJ1-5, with a possible D match to TRBD1 (6 bases). Germline CDR1 SGHDT, CDR2 YYEEEE. Deletions cut 1 base from V and 7 bases from J, with 9 bases between. The CDR3 is 13 residues long. Full variable domain (outside the CDR3, taken from reference TRBV5-6 and TRBJ1-5): DAGVTQSPTHLIKTRGQQVTLRCSPKSGHDTVSWYQQALGQGPQFIFQYYEEEERQRGNFPDRFSGHQFPNYSSELNVNALLLGDSALYLCASSLRGMQPQHFGDGTRLSIL.

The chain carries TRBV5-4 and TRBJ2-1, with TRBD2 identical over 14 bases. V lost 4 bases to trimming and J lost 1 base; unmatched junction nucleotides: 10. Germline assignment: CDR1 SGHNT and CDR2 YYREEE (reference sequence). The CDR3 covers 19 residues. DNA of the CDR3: TGTGCCAGCAGCAGGGGATCGGGACTAGCGGGAGTTTCCTACAATGAGCAGTTCTTC. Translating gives CASSRGSGLAGVSYNEQFF.

The CDR3 reads CASSEGLARETQYF. The CDR3, as DNA: TGTGCCAGCAGCGAGGGACTAGCTCGAGAGACCCAGTACTTC. The chain employs TRBV9 and TRBJ2-5; 9 bases map to TRBD2. The V gene's germline CDR1 is SGDLS and CDR2 YYNGEE. After removal of 3 bases from V and 4 bases from J, the junction contained 4 bases not matched to a gene. CDR3 length: 14 amino acids.

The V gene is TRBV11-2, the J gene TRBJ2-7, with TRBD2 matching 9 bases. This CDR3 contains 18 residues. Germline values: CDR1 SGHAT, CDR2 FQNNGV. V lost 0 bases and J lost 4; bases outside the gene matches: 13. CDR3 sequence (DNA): TGTGCCAGCAGCTTAGATCGAGATGGGCTAGCGGGATTATACGAGCAGTACTTC. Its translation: CASSLDRDGLAGLYEQYF.

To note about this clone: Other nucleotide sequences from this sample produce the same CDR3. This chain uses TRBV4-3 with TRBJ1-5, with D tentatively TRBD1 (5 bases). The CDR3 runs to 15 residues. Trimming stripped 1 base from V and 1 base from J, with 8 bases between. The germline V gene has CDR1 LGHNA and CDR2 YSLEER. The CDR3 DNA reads TGCGCCAGCAGCCAAGTCCGGGGGAGCAATCAGCCCCAGCATTTT. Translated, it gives CASSQVRGSNQPQHF.

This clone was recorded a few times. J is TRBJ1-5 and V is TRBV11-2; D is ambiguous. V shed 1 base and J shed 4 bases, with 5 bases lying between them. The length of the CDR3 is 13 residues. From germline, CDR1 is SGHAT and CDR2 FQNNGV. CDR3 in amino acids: CASSLATNQPQHF. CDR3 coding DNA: TGTGCCAGCAGCTTAGCTACTAATCAGCCCCAGCATTTT.

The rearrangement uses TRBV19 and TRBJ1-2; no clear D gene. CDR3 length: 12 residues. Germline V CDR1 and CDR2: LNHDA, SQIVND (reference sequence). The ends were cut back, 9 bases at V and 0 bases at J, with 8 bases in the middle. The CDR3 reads CASLDSNYGYTF. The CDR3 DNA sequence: TGTGCCAGCCTAGACTCTAACTATGGCTACACCTTC.

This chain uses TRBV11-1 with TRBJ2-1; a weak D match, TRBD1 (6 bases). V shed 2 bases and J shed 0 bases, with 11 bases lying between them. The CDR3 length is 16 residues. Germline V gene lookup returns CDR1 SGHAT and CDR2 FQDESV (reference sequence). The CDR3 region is CASSLNRDSSYNEQFF. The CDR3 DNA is TGTGCCAGCAGCTTAAACAGGGATAGCTCCTACAATGAGCAGTTCTTC.

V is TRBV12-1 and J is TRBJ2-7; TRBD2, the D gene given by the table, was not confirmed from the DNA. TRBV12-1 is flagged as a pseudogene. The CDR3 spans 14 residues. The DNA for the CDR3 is TGTGCCAGCAGCTTTGCCTTGACTAGCTACGAGCAGTACTTC. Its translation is CASSFALTSYEQYF.

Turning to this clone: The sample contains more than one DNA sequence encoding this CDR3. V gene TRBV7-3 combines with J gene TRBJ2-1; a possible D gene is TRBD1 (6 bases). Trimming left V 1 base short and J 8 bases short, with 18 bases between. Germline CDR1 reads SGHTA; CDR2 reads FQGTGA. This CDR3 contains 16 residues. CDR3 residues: CASSLNPGTSIDEQFF. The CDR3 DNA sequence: TGTGCCAGCAGCTTAAACCCCGGGACATCGATCGATGAGCAGTTCTTC.

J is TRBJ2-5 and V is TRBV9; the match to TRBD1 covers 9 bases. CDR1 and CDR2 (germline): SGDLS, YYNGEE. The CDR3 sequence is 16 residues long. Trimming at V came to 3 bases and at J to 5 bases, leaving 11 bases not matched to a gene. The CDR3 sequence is CASSGPHRGRGETQYF. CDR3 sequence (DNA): TGTGCCAGCAGCGGACCCCACAGGGGGCGCGGGGAGACCCAGTACTTC.